The present T cell receptor (beta chain) was sequenced within a study of blood T cell repertoires in COVID-19. Whole-study context: From the United States, Italy and Spain came samples of acute and convalescent COVID-19. T cells, B-cell-depleted T cells, or PBMCs provided the cDNA or gDNA that served as material.

This CDR3 spans 18 amino acids. V lost 3 bases to trimming and J lost 5 bases, with 25 bases between them. In germline, CDR1 is MNHEY, CDR2 SMNVEV (reference sequence). Original analysis: Quantification of nucleated cells was approximated via reference gene primer amplification. Profiled with immunoSEQ multiplex PCR; TCRdb holds only in-frame clones, not every one. V and J calls and clone size are given by that table; D and trimming were obtained from the DNA. Counted here are about 140,000 clones, 80% to 90% occurring once; the ten biggest clones make up approximately 11%. The chain joins TRBV27 to TRBJ1-1; TRBD1 is a possible D gene (6 bases). The receptor comes from a woman older than 75 with acute or convalescent COVID-19. The specimen sequenced was peripheral blood. CDR3 protein: CASSFLAWGRRGGTEAFF. The CDR3 DNA reads TGTGCCAGCAGTTTCTTGGCGTGGGGACGCAGGGGCGGTACTGAAGCTTTCTTT.